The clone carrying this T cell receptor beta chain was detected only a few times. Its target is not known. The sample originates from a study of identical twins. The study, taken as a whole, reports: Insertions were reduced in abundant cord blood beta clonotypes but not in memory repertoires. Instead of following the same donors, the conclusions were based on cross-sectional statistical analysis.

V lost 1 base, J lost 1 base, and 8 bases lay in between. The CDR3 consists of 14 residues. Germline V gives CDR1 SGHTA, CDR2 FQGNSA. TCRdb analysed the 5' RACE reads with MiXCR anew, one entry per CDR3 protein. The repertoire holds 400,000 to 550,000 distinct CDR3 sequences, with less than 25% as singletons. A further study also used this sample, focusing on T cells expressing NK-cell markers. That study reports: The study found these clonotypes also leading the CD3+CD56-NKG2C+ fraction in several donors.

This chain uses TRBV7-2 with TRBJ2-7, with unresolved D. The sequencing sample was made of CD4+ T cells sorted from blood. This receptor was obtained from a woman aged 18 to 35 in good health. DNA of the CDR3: TGTGCCAGCAGCTTAGGGGCCCGTTCCTACGAGCAGTACTTC. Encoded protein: CASSLGARSYEQYF.